Listed here is a single TCR beta chain. The record originates from a study of CD8 T cells in Susac syndrome. Sequencing of TCR beta was performed on blood CD8+ T cells and on blood CD4+ T cells. RNA in amounts of roughly 0.45 to 1 ug was reverse transcribed with random hexamers. TCRdb analysed the immunoSEQ multiplex PCR reads with MiXCR anew, one entry per CDR3 protein. Here the sample spans 120,000 to 150,000 distinct CDR3 sequences, approximately 93% being singletons. V was clipped by 0 bases and J by 3 bases; unmatched bases: 9. Per germline, CDR1 LGHDT and CDR2 YNNKEL (reference sequence). This CDR3 contains 20 residues.

The chain couples TRBV3-1 to TRBJ2-4; 15 bases align to TRBD2. Sequencing was performed on CD4+ T cells from PBMCs. This receptor was identified in a human donor in good health. CDR3 DNA: TGTGCCAGCAGCCAAGAGTTCGCCGGACTAGCGGGAGGGTTCAAAAACATTCAGTACTTC. Its translation is CASSQEFAGLAGGFKNIQYF. The whole variable domain, filled in from reference TRBV3-1 and TRBJ2-4, reads DTAVSQTPKYLVTQMGNDKSIKCEQNLGHDTMYWYKQDSKKFLKIMFSYNNKELIINETVPNRFSPKSPDKAHLNLHINSLELGDSAVYFCASSQEFAGLAGGFKNIQYFGAGTRLSVL.